Included here is one T cell receptor (beta chain) sequence, with context. The protocol was immunoSEQ multiplex PCR, while the TCRdb copy is restricted to in-frame clones and leaves out a portion. The sample holds about 80,000 clones, roughly 94% seen once. These data belong to a study of T cell changes during pregnancy in multiple sclerosis. The V gene lost 4 bases and the J gene lost 6 bases, with 13 bases spanning the gap. The CDR3 is 14 residues long. CDR1 and CDR2 (germline): SGHNT, YYREEE (reference sequence). Sequences were derived from peripheral blood, sampled before pregnancy. V is TRBV5-4 and J is TRBJ2-2; the D gene is possibly TRBD2 (5 bases). The clonotype comes from a female donor with multiple sclerosis, enrolled in a pregnancy study. The CDR3 DNA is TGTGCCAGCAGCCGGGGTACGGGTTCCGGGGAGCTGTTTTTT. This gives the protein CASSRGTGSGELFF.